The rows below give T cell receptor beta chains drawn from one sample of a study of vaccination and CD4 T cells after COVID-19. Which antigens these TCRs recognize remains unknown. TCRdb passed the PCR reads through MiXCR, listing each CDR3 protein once. Of some 10,000 distinct CDR3 sequences in the sample, around half are singletons; the top ten hold about 40%. Sequences were obtained from CD4+ T cells from blood, cultured in vitro. Receptor source: a human donor who had recovered from COVID-19. Each CDR3 is given with its conserved first and last residue. The D gene is left open where the match is weak. Rows may omit the clone size; those that give it use once, few, many or a size class.

TRBJ2-7 | - | TRBV29-1 | - | TGCAGCGTGGCCCTAAGGGTCAATTACGAGCAGTACTTC | CSVALRVNYEQYF
TRBJ2-5 | - | TRBV5-5 | - | TGTGCCAGCACCATGATAATTGTAGGCAAAGAGACCCAGTACTTC | CASTMIIVGKETQYF
TRBJ1-6 | few | TRBV7-9 | - | TGTGCCAGCAGCTTAACGAGTGGGGGCCATTCACCCCTCCACTTT | CASSLTSGGHSPLHF
TRBJ1-5 | few | TRBV27 | - | TGTGCCAGCAGTTCCCGAGGGTCCCGAGGCAATCAGCCCCAGCATTTT | CASSSRGSRGNQPQHF
TRBJ1-4 | few | TRBV20-1 | - | TGCAGTGCTAGAGGGGCCGCCTGGGAAAAACTGTTTTTT | CSARGAAWEKLFF
TRBJ1-2 | - | TRBV10-3 | - | TGTGCCACCGCCCGACAGATTAACTATGGCTACACCTTC | CATARQINYGYTF
TRBJ1-5 | few | TRBV7-2 | - | TGTGCCAGCAGCTTAGACGGCGGGGAAGGGCTTAGCAATCAGCCCCAGCATTTT | CASSLDGGEGLSNQPQHF
TRBJ2-1 | few | TRBV7-2 | TRBD2 | TGTGCCAGCAGCACTAGCGGGGGATGGTACAATGAGCAGTTCTTC | CASSTSGGWYNEQFF
TRBJ2-7 | - | TRBV30 | - | TGTGCCTGGAGTGTATACAGGAACCCCGAACATGAGTACTTC | CAWSVYRNPEHEYF
TRBJ1-2 | - | TRBV27 | TRBD1 | TGTGCCAGCATCGGACTATCCCGGGACAGGGGTTTATGGTCCTATGGCTACACCTTC | CASIGLSRDRGLWSYGYTF
TRBJ2-1 | - | TRBV20-1 | - | TGCAGTGCTAGGAGCGTACTCTACGACAATGAGCAGTTCTTC | CSARSVLYDNEQFF
TRBJ1-1 | few | TRBV6-1 | - | TGTGCCAGCACCTATGCCAAGAACAGGGCCTTCGGGAACACTGAAGCTTTCTTT | CASTYAKNRAFGNTEAFF
TRBJ2-1 | - | TRBV7-9 | TRBD2 | TGTGCCAGCAGCTTCGGGCTAGCGGGGGGACCTAATAAACGGTTCTTC | CASSFGLAGGPNKRFF
TRBJ1-6 | - | TRBV5-6 | - | TGTGCCAGCAGCTTGGACAGTCATAATTCACCCCTCCACTTT | CASSLDSHNSPLHF
TRBJ1-2 | - | TRBV19 | TRBD1 | TGTGCCAGTAGTACAGACAGGGGGGAAACAAATGGCTACACCTTC | CASSTDRGETNGYTF
TRBJ1-6 | - | TRBV7-2 | - | TGTGCCAGCAGTTCCGGGGGGAATTCACCCCTCCACTTT | CASSSGGNSPLHF
TRBJ2-2 | - | TRBV10-1 | - | TGCGCCAGCAGTGGTGGAGGGGGCCTGGCCGCTTTCAACACCGGGGAGCTGTTTTTT | CASSGGGGLAAFNTGELFF
TRBJ2-6 | - | TRBV7-9 | - | TGTGCCAGCAGCTTGCGAGGGACTGGGGCCAACGTCCTGACTTTC | CASSLRGTGANVLTF
TRBJ2-7 | - | TRBV5-1 | TRBD1 | TGCGCCAGCAGCTGGGCCGGGACAGGCTTTTCCTACGAGCAGTACTTC | CASSWAGTGFSYEQYF
TRBJ1-6 | - | TRBV6-5 | - | TGTGCCAGCAGTTACTCGCAGCAGGCCTCCAATTCACCCCTCCACTTT | CASSYSQQASNSPLHF
TRBJ2-3 | - | TRBV6-1 | TRBD2 | TGTGCCAGCAGTCAAGCGGGGGGCGGAGGAGATACGCAGTATTTT | CASSQAGGGGDTQYF